These 28 T cell receptor beta chains were sequenced from one sample in a study of T cell repertoires in cytomegalovirus infection. TCRdb analysed the reads with MiXCR anew, one entry per CDR3 protein. The table has roughly 110,000 distinct CDR3 sequences, about 9.5% seen once. Their antigens remain unidentified. The sequenced sample consisted of PBMCs, sequenced either directly or after in vitro stimulation (not recorded which). These receptor sequences come from a human donor in good health (CMV status not recorded). Some clones in this sample may be carry-over from other donors' samples.

This clonotype was counted ten times or more. V and J are TRBV5-5 and TRBJ2-1, with no clear D. V lost 2 bases and J lost 0, with 9 bases in between. The CDR3 totals 15 residues. Germline-derived CDR1 and CDR2 are SGHKS and YYEKEE (reference sequence). CDR3 amino acids: CASSFTDSSYNEQFF. The CDR3 nucleotides are TGTGCCAGCAGCTTCACGGATAGCTCCTACAATGAGCAGTTCTTC.

In its sample, this clonotype was seen many times. V usage is TRBV7-2 and J usage is TRBJ2-6; 16 bases match TRBD2. The length of the CDR3 is 18 residues. Germline CDR1 SGHTA, CDR2 FQGNSA. After removal of 3 bases from V and 2 bases from J, the junction contained 1 base not matched to a gene. The CDR3, as DNA: TGTGCCAGCAGCTTTGGGACTAGCGGGAGGGCTGGGGCCAACGTCCTGACTTTC. It is translated as CASSFGTSGRAGANVLTF.

This chain connects TRBV7-9 to TRBJ1-5; 9 nucleotides align to TRBD1. Germline CDR1 SEHNR, CDR2 FQNEAQ (reference sequence). The V and J ends lost 4 bases and 2 bases, in that order; junction bases with no gene match: 9. The CDR3 loop spans 17 amino acids. CDR3: CASSSGTGRTGNQPQHF. The DNA of the CDR3 is TGTGCCAGCAGCTCCGGGACAGGGCGGACGGGCAATCAGCCCCAGCATTTT.

This clonotype was recorded at least ten times. The J gene is TRBJ2-5, the V gene TRBV12-3 or TRBV12-4, with D possibly TRBD2 on 5 matching bases. The CDR3 spans 13 residues. Trimming removed 6 bases from V and 3 bases from J, with 11 bases in between. The CDR3 nucleotides are TGTGCCAGCAGCTCGGACTCCAAAGAGACCCAGTACTTC. It translates to CASSSDSKETQYF.

This rearrangement joins TRBV20-1 to TRBJ2-3; D gene ambiguous. Per the germline V gene, CDR1 is DFQATT and CDR2 is SNEGSKA (reference sequence). V lost 6 bases to trimming and J lost 0 bases, with 7 bases between them. This CDR3 is 12 amino acids long. CDR3 bases: TGCAGTGCCCTGACGAGCACAGATACGCAGTATTTT. Its translation is CSALTSTDTQYF.

This clonotype was seen many times. The chain joins TRBV2 to TRBJ2-1, with TRBD2 as a possible D gene (6 bases). CDR3 length: 14 residues. Trimming shortened V by 6 bases and J by 3 bases, and 12 bases separated the two germline ends. Germline loops: CDR1 SNHLY, CDR2 FYNNEI. As DNA, the CDR3 is TGTGCCAGCAGGGGGGACTTCGACTACAATGAGCAGTTCTTC. This translates into CASRGDFDYNEQFF.

The V gene is TRBV7-3, the J gene TRBJ2-7; 7 bases agree with TRBD2. This CDR3 contains 15 residues. V lost 2 bases, J lost 6 bases, and 10 bases stayed unmatched. Germline V CDR1 and CDR2: SGHTA, FQGTGA. CDR3 bases: TGTGCCAGCAGCTTAGGGGCGGGAGCGACCAGCGAGCAGTACTTC. It is translated as CASSLGAGATSEQYF.

This clonotype has a count of ten or more. The rearrangement joins TRBV6-5 to TRBJ1-2; D not certain. Trimming pared 0 bases from V and 4 bases from J, leaving 9 bases between. The CDR3 is 14 residues long. Per the germline V gene, CDR1 is MNHEY and CDR2 is SVGAGI. Written as DNA, the CDR3 is TGTGCCAGCAGTTACTCCCCGGGCCTCTATGGCTACACCTTC. Its translation: CASSYSPGLYGYTF.

In this sample, this clonotype turned up many times. This sequence joins TRBV19 and TRBJ2-4, with TRBD1 as a possible D gene (6 bases). The CDR3 consists of 16 residues. V lost 0 bases to trimming and J lost 10 bases, with 19 bases between them. Germline lookup yields CDR1 LNHDA and CDR2 SQIVND (reference sequence). The DNA for the CDR3 is TGTGCCAGTAGTATAGAGCCTGTGGGCAGGGGTTGGATTCAGTACTTC. This encodes CASSIEPVGRGWIQYF.

This clonotype has ten or more counts. V gene TRBV7-6 combines with J gene TRBJ2-5; 12 bases fit TRBD2. The CDR3 length is 17 residues. With V trimmed by 4 bases and J by 4 bases, 10 bases remained unmatched. The germline gives CDR1 SGHVS, CDR2 FNYEAQ. The CDR3 region is CASSSQATSGRRETQYF. The CDR3 DNA is TGTGCCAGCAGCTCTCAGGCGACTAGCGGGAGACGAGAGACCCAGTACTTC.

In its sample, this clonotype was seen a few times. J is TRBJ2-7 and V is TRBV6-5, with D possibly being TRBD2 (7 bases). V lost 0 bases to trimming and J lost 1 base, with 13 bases between them. The CDR3 is made up of 16 amino acids. Germline loops: CDR1 MNHEY, CDR2 SVGAGI. CDR3 sequence (DNA): TGTGCCAGCAGTTACTCGAGGGGGGGGGCTTCCTACGAGCAGTACTTC. Its protein is CASSYSRGGASYEQYF.

This clonotype was seen many times. The rearrangement joins TRBV4-2 to TRBJ2-1; D might be TRBD2 (5 bases). Looked up from germline, CDR1 is LGHNA and CDR2 is YNFKEQ. Trimming removed 5 bases at V and 3 bases at J, with 14 bases between. This CDR3 contains 15 residues. The CDR3 here is CASSTRLPLYNEQFF. In DNA, the CDR3 is TGTGCCAGCAGCACTCGACTACCCCTCTACAATGAGCAGTTCTTC.

The V gene is TRBV30, the J gene TRBJ2-1, with TRBD2 identical over 11 bases. V shed 2 bases and J 6 bases; nucleotides not matched to a gene: 6. CDR3 size: 15 residues. The V gene's germline CDR1 is GTSNPN and CDR2 SVGIG (reference sequence). The DNA for the CDR3 is TGTGCCTGGAGTCGAACTAGCGGGAGCTTCAATGAGCAGTTCTTC. Translating it yields CAWSRTSGSFNEQFF.

This chain uses TRBV29-1 with TRBJ2-5, with D unresolved. V lost 7 bases, J lost 2 bases, and 14 bases lay in between. The CDR3 is made up of 13 amino acids. CDR1 SQVTM and CDR2 ANQGSEA come from the germline V gene. CDR3 in amino acids: CSAHERKQETQYF. CDR3 nucleotides: TGCAGCGCTCATGAGAGGAAACAAGAGACCCAGTACTTC.

A few counts support this clonotype. The V call is TRBV12-3 or TRBV12-4, the J call TRBJ1-2, with TRBD1 matching 10 bases. V lost 6 bases, J lost 7 bases, and 8 bases stayed unmatched. The CDR3 extends over 14 amino acids. The CDR3 sequence is CASRRDRGKSGYTF. DNA of the CDR3: TGTGCCAGCAGACGGGACAGGGGTAAAAGTGGCTACACCTTC.

This clonotype was seen repeatedly, ten times or more. The chain recombines TRBV7-6 with TRBJ1-1, with a tentative D call TRBD1 (6 bases). The V gene lost 3 bases and the J gene lost 7 bases, with 15 bases spanning the gap. The germline gives CDR1 SGHVS, CDR2 FNYEAQ. This CDR3 comprises 14 residues. For the CDR3, the DNA is TGTGCCAGCAGCTTGACAGGAGCCTCCCGTGAAGCTTTCTTT. Protein sequence: CASSLTGASREAFF. The variable domain in full, with the rest retrieved from reference TRBV7-6 and TRBJ1-1, is GAGVSQSPRYKVTKRGQDVALRCDPISGHVSLYWYRQALGQGPEFLTYFNYEAQQDKSGLPNDRFSAERPEGSISTLTIQRTEQRDSAMYRCASSLTGASREAFFGQGTRLTVV.

The V call is TRBV27, the J call TRBJ1-2; 8 bases are shared with TRBD1. This CDR3 is built from 15 residues. Germline V lookup: CDR1 MNHEY, CDR2 SMNVEV (reference sequence). Trimming cost V 4 bases and J 3 bases; bases outside gene matches: 7. The CDR3 here is CASSYSTGGYYGYTF. CDR3 DNA sequence: TGTGCCAGCAGTTATTCCACAGGGGGATACTATGGCTACACCTTC.

This clonotype showed up many times. The gene calls are TRBV6-6 and TRBJ2-3; the match to TRBD2 covers 12 bases. The CDR3 is made up of 17 amino acids. The ends lost 1 base at V and 0 bases at J; junction bases unmatched: 2. Germline lookup yields CDR1 MNHNY and CDR2 SVGAGI (reference sequence). In DNA form, the CDR3 reads TGTGCCAGCAGTTACTTCCTAGCGGGAGGGAGCACAGATACGCAGTATTTT. Protein product: CASSYFLAGGSTDTQYF.

This clonotype was seen repeatedly, ten times or more. The DNA for the CDR3 is TGTGCCAGCAGTCCTACCTTCGGACTAGCGGTCAATGAGCAGTTCTTC. Its protein is CASSPTFGLAVNEQFF. J is TRBJ2-1 and V is TRBV12-3 or TRBV12-4; 10 nucleotides line up with TRBD2. This CDR3 has 16 amino acids. Trimming took 5 bases from V and 6 from J; bases not matched to a gene: 10.

The chain's CDR3 is CASKLQGAPGNTIYF. CDR3 sequence (DNA): TGTGCCAGCAAACTACAGGGGGCGCCGGGAAACACCATATATTTT. The chain recombines TRBV7-2 with TRBJ1-3; 9 nucleotides agree with TRBD1. CDR1 and CDR2 from the germline V gene are SGHTA and FQGNSA. This CDR3 is built from 15 residues. Losses at the gene ends were 7 bases for V and 4 bases for J; bases not matched to a gene: 8.

This clonotype was recorded at least ten times. This chain connects TRBV7-2 to TRBJ1-1, with a tentative D call TRBD1 (6 bases). The CDR3 is 14 residues long. With 4 bases removed from V and 0 bases from J, the gap between germline ends came to 9 bases. The germline V gene encodes CDR1 SGHTA and CDR2 FQGNSA. The CDR3 is CASSSDRMNTEAFF. The CDR3 DNA reads TGTGCCAGCAGCTCGGACAGAATGAACACTGAAGCTTTCTTT.

The rearrangement joins TRBV19 to TRBJ2-3; a possible D gene is TRBD1 (5 bases). Deletions cut 5 bases from V and 4 bases from J, with 16 bases between. The germline gives CDR1 LNHDA, CDR2 SQIVND (reference sequence). This CDR3 comprises 15 residues. CDR3 in amino acids: CASSGFRGTSDTQYF. CDR3 coding DNA: TGTGCCAGTAGTGGGTTTAGGGGAACCTCAGATACGCAGTATTTT.

This clonotype was counted many times. V gene TRBV4-3 combines with J gene TRBJ2-1; TRBD2 might be the D (5 bases). CDR3 length: 14 amino acids. Trimming shortened V by 0 bases and J by 6 bases, and 9 bases separated the two germline ends. Germline V gene lookup returns CDR1 LGHNA and CDR2 YSLEER. The CDR3 DNA reads TGCGCCAGCAGCCAAGATCCCAGCGGCAATGAGCAGTTCTTC. Protein product: CASSQDPSGNEQFF.

The sample holds a few counts of this clonotype. The V and J genes are TRBV7-2 and TRBJ1-1, with D hard to call. V lost 4 bases and J lost 4, with 16 bases in between. Germline V gene data show CDR1 as SGHTA and CDR2 as FQGNSA. This CDR3 comprises 15 residues. CDR3 DNA: TGTGCCAGCAGCTCGTCGGGCAGCCGGAGCACTGAAGCTTTCTTT. Translation gives CASSSSGSRSTEAFF.

This clonotype was detected many times. The chain links TRBV4-1 to TRBJ2-1, with 10 bases matching TRBD1. Germline V gives CDR1 MGHRA, CDR2 YSYEKL. CDR3 length equals 24 residues. The junction had 26 bases not matched to a gene; V was cut back by 3 bases and J by 0 bases. The CDR3 spells CASSHPKMLGRDRGGKSSYNEQFF. The CDR3 region has the DNA TGCGCCAGCAGCCACCCCAAGATGTTAGGAAGGGACAGGGGTGGCAAAAGCTCCTACAATGAGCAGTTCTTC.

The CDR3 reads CAWSVEGRYNEQFF. The DNA for the CDR3 is TGTGCCTGGAGTGTAGAAGGACGGTACAATGAGCAGTTCTTC. The chain joins TRBV30 to TRBJ2-1; D is unclear. The CDR3 runs to 14 residues. Trimming pared 0 bases from V and 4 bases from J, leaving 10 bases between. In germline, CDR1 is GTSNPN, CDR2 SVGIG (reference sequence).

There are many counts of this clonotype. V gene TRBV5-6 combines with J gene TRBJ1-1; the match to TRBD1 covers 7 bases. V dropped 0 bases and J dropped 1; count of bases not matched to a gene: 9. This CDR3 region has 17 residues. Germline CDR1 and CDR2: SGHDT and YYEEEE. The CDR3 DNA reads TGTGCCAGCAGCTTGGCCTTGACAGGGACAACGAACACTGAAGCTTTCTTT. It codes for CASSLALTGTTNTEAFF.

This clonotype was recorded many times. The V gene is TRBV28, the J gene TRBJ1-2; D might be TRBD1 (5 bases). The CDR3 spans 13 residues. Per the germline V gene, CDR1 is MDHEN and CDR2 is SYDVKM. With 5 bases removed from V and 8 bases from J, the gap between germline ends came to 15 bases. The chain's CDR3 is CASSLPGQGGYTF. DNA of the CDR3: TGTGCCAGCAGTCTCCCCGGCCAGGGCGGCTACACCTTC.